Listed here are 8 T cell receptor beta chains from one sample, sequenced in a study of beta chain features in type 1 diabetes. The study reverse transcribed the entire isolated RNA, so it sequenced expressed TCRB transcripts. Using immunoSEQ multiplex PCR, the repertoire was profiled, and TCRdb retains in-frame clones only, with some absent. The repertoire includes roughly 180,000 clones, about 13% of them detected once, and around 0.63% sits in the top ten. Material for sequencing was central memory CD4+ T cells from blood. These receptors were collected from a woman aged 18-29 years in good health.

This clone was recorded at least ten times. The chain is built from TRBV14 and TRBJ2-5; D uncertain. The CDR3 is 11 residues long. V lost 2 bases to trimming and J lost 5 bases, with 3 bases between them. CDR1 SGHDN and CDR2 FVKESK come from the germline V gene. The CDR3 DNA reads as TGTGCCAGCAGCCAAAGCGAGACCCAGTACTTC. Its translation is CASSQSETQYF.

The chain is built from TRBV28 and TRBJ1-5; tentative D call: TRBD1 (6 bases). V was shortened by 4 bases and J by 0 bases, with 10 bases between the two germline ends. This CDR3 spans 15 amino acids. Germline V gives CDR1 MDHEN, CDR2 SYDVKM. The CDR3 protein is CASSWTAPSNQPQHF. CDR3 in DNA: TGTGCCAGCAGTTGGACAGCCCCTAGCAATCAGCCCCAGCATTTT.

This clone was counted only a few times. This chain links TRBV18 with TRBJ1-1, with TRBD1 as a possible D gene (6 bases). Germline CDR1 KGHSH, CDR2 LQKENI. CDR3 length: 16 amino acids. Trimming pared 1 base from V and 5 bases from J, leaving 17 bases between. CDR3 nucleotide sequence: TGTGCCAGCTCACCACACGCCACAGGGAGAGAAACTGAAGCTTTCTTT. As protein: CASSPHATGRETEAFF.

V gene TRBV5-6 combines with J gene TRBJ2-1, with D perhaps matching TRBD2 (6 bases). With 8 bases removed from V and 5 bases from J, the gap between germline ends came to 17 bases. This CDR3 has 14 residues. CDR1 is SGHDT, CDR2 YYEEEE, per germline. The CDR3 is CARIHGTYDNEQFF. CDR3 DNA: TGTGCCAGAATCCACGGGACTTACGACAATGAGCAGTTCTTC.

V and J are TRBV7-3 and TRBJ2-5; 8 nucleotides agree with TRBD1. In germline, CDR1 is SGHTA, CDR2 FQGTGA. Trimming cost V 4 bases and J 4 bases; bases outside gene matches: 2. The CDR3 has 13 amino acids. The CDR3 protein is CASSSDRGETQYF. The CDR3 DNA reads TGTGCCAGCAGCTCAGACAGGGGAGAGACCCAGTACTTC.

The chain combines TRBV27 with TRBJ2-1; D gene ambiguous. The CDR3 has 13 residues. Germline CDR1 is MNHEY and CDR2 is SMNVEV (reference sequence). V was cut by 6 bases and J by 4 bases, with 10 bases left in between. The CDR3 sequence is CASRWMEYNEQFF. The CDR3 DNA follows: TGTGCCAGCAGGTGGATGGAGTACAATGAGCAGTTCTTC.

This clone has a handful of counts. The chain is built from TRBV13 and TRBJ2-5; maybe TRBD1 (5 bases). Between the trimmed V and J ends, which lost 4 bases and 4 bases, there was a span of 13 bases. Germline V gene data show CDR1 as PRHDT and CDR2 as FYEKMQ (reference sequence). CDR3 length: 14 amino acids. CDR3 residues: CASSSQASLETQYF. The CDR3 region has the DNA TGTGCCAGCAGCTCACAGGCGTCACTAGAGACCCAGTACTTC.

The chain is built from TRBV18 and TRBJ1-1, with 8 positions matching TRBD1. Germline V gene lookup returns CDR1 KGHSH and CDR2 LQKENI. The length of the CDR3 is 15 residues. Trimming took 6 bases from V and 5 from J; bases not matched to a gene: 11. CDR3 nucleotides: TGTGCCAGCTCGCTTGGGACAGGAACGCGGACTGAAGCTTTCTTT. It is translated as CASSLGTGTRTEAFF.